The rows below give T cell receptor beta chains drawn from one sample of a study of T cells in Graves' hyperthyroidism and ophthalmopathy. Each CDR3 protein is one row after TCRdb ran MiXCR on the multiplex PCR reads. Among approximately 690,000 distinct CDR3 sequences listed, around 20% were seen once. Sequencing used blood. All receptors come from a man aged 25 to 40 with Graves' ophthalmopathy. The CDR3 runs from the conserved cysteine through the conserved F or W. D genes are given only for firm matches. Only part of the rows carry a size: once, few, many, or a class if the clone is expanded.

CASSFLSSGAYNEQFF	TGTGCCAGCAGCTTCCTGTCTAGCGGGGCTTACAATGAGCAGTTCTTC	TRBJ2-1	TRBD2	TRBV11-2	few
CASSKTAKAYEQYF	TGTGCCAGCAGCAAGACAGCAAAAGCCTACGAGCAGTACTTC	TRBJ2-7	-	TRBV7-2	-
CASSPLGSGQGDDEQFF	TGTGCCAGCAGTCCACTCGGATCGGGACAGGGGGACGATGAGCAGTTCTTC	TRBJ2-1	TRBD1	TRBV6-2/TRBV6-3	-
CASSLVNEQFF	TGTGCCAGCAGCCTCGTTAATGAGCAGTTCTTC	TRBJ2-1	-	TRBV7-9	many
CASSPRNGKTGELFF	TGTGCCAGCAGCCCCCGTAACGGGAAAACCGGGGAGCTGTTTTTT	TRBJ2-2	-	TRBV7-8	few
CASSPLASSGNTIYF	TGTGCCAGCAGCCCCCTTGCGAGCTCTGGAAACACCATATATTTT	TRBJ1-3	-	TRBV11-2	few
CAISVLGQGRNEQFF	TGTGCCATCAGTGTTTTGGGACAGGGAAGGAATGAGCAGTTCTTC	TRBJ2-1	TRBD1	TRBV10-3	few
CASSSDPIPDSNYGYTF	TGTGCCAGCAGTTCCGACCCCATCCCCGACAGTAACTATGGCTACACCTTC	TRBJ1-2	-	TRBV28	many
CASSYVTAPQETQYF	TGTGCCAGCAGTTACGTGACAGCCCCGCAGGAGACCCAGTACTTC	TRBJ2-5	-	TRBV6-2/TRBV6-3	-
CASKEGQGLAETQYF	TGTGCCAGCAAAGAAGGACAGGGACTAGCAGAGACCCAGTACTTC	TRBJ2-5	-	TRBV25-1	-
CASKDGTSGPYEQYF	TGTGCCAGCAAAGACGGGACTAGCGGGCCCTACGAGCAGTACTTC	TRBJ2-7	TRBD2	TRBV6-2/TRBV6-3	many
CASSQDWLNGDTQYF	TGCGCCAGCAGCCAAGATTGGCTAAACGGTGATACGCAGTATTTT	TRBJ2-3	-	TRBV4-3	-
CASSVVPGVLNTEAFF	TGTGCCAGCAGCGTAGTCCCTGGGGTCTTGAACACTGAAGCTTTCTTT	TRBJ1-1	-	TRBV9	few
CASSSTKTGTSGYNEQFF	TGTGCCAGCAGCTCGACAAAAACCGGGACTAGCGGCTACAATGAGCAGTTCTTC	TRBJ2-1	TRBD2	TRBV7-9	-
CASSPPTSGGTQYF	TGTGCCAGCAGCCCCCCAACTAGCGGAGGGACCCAGTACTTC	TRBJ2-5	TRBD2	TRBV6-1	few
CASSDHTGAYNSPLHF	TGTGCCAGCAGTGATCATACAGGGGCCTATAATTCACCCCTCCACTTT	TRBJ1-6	TRBD1	TRBV25-1	few
CASRRLAGELDTQYF	TGTGCCAGCAGGAGACTAGCGGGAGAGCTAGATACGCAGTATTTT	TRBJ2-3	TRBD2	TRBV12-3/TRBV12-4	-
CSARDQLRAAPHTEAFF	TGCAGTGCTAGAGATCAGTTAAGGGCAGCACCGCACACTGAAGCTTTCTTT	TRBJ1-1	-	TRBV20-1	few
CASSSQGPSVAQHF	TGTGCCAGTAGTTCTCAGGGTCCCTCAGTTGCCCAGCATTTT	TRBJ1-5	-	TRBV19	-
CSVPRDYGYTF	TGCAGCGTCCCAAGGGACTATGGCTACACCTTC	TRBJ1-2	-	TRBV29-1	few
CSARSTSGASTQQFF	TGCAGTGCTAGGTCGACTAGCGGGGCCTCGACTCAGCAGTTCTTC	TRBJ2-1	TRBD2	TRBV20-1	few
CASSRTSGTRSYNEQFF	TGTGCCAGCAGCCGGACTAGCGGGACCCGCTCCTACAATGAGCAGTTCTTC	TRBJ2-1	TRBD2	TRBV6-1	-
CASSQRVWGQGLDEQFF	TGCGCCAGCAGCCAACGAGTTTGGGGACAGGGTCTCGATGAGCAGTTCTTC	TRBJ2-1	TRBD1	TRBV4-1	-
CASSLIRGGSKNIQYF	TGTGCCAGCAGTTTAATCCGCGGCGGGTCCAAAAACATTCAGTACTTC	TRBJ2-4	-	TRBV28	few
CSARARAVSSYGYTF	TGCAGTGCCCGGGCCAGGGCTGTATCCTCCTATGGCTACACCTTC	TRBJ1-2	-	TRBV20-1	-
CAIKPNSNNSPLHF	TGTGCCATCAAACCGAATTCGAATAATTCACCCCTCCACTTT	TRBJ1-6	-	TRBV12-3/TRBV12-4	-
CAWIRLSSGQETQYF	TGTGCCTGGATCCGTCTTTCTAGCGGCCAAGAGACCCAGTACTTC	TRBJ2-5	TRBD2	TRBV30	many
CASSAGTTNEQFF	TGTGCCAGCAGCGCAGGGACTACCAATGAGCAGTTCTTC	TRBJ2-1	TRBD2	TRBV11-2	few
CSARGGGRSTDTQYF	TGCAGTGCTAGAGGAGGCGGGAGGTCCACAGATACGCAGTATTTT	TRBJ2-3	TRBD2	TRBV20-1	many
CASSYLADSSYEQYF	TGTGCCAGCAGTTACTTGGCGGACAGCTCCTACGAGCAGTACTTC	TRBJ2-7	-	TRBV6-5	few
CASSWGHNQPQHF	TGTGCCAGTAGTTGGGGACACAATCAGCCCCAGCATTTT	TRBJ1-5	-	TRBV19	-
CASRTVRTDTDTQYF	TGTGCCAGCAGGACAGTAAGGACAGATACAGATACGCAGTATTTT	TRBJ2-3	-	TRBV14	few
CATSDWRQLAGGNNEQFF	TGTGCCACCAGTGATTGGCGACAGCTAGCGGGAGGCAACAATGAGCAGTTCTTC	TRBJ2-1	TRBD2	TRBV24-1	many
CASSLSGNGNTIYF	TGTGCCAGCAGTTTATCTGGGAATGGAAACACCATATATTTT	TRBJ1-3	-	TRBV28	few
CASNYLREAMNTEAFF	TGTGCCAGCAATTACCTCCGGGAGGCAATGAACACTGAAGCTTTCTTT	TRBJ1-1	-	TRBV6-1	many
CSVEKGEQFF	TGCAGCGTTGAAAAGGGTGAGCAGTTCTTC	TRBJ2-1	-	TRBV29-1	once
CASSSTTTSGSGTQYF	TGTGCCAGCAGTTCAACCACGACTAGCGGGAGTGGGACCCAGTACTTC	TRBJ2-5	TRBD2	TRBV6-5	-
CASSFNREEIEKLFF	TGTGCCAGCAGCTTCAACAGGGAAGAGATCGAAAAACTGTTTTTT	TRBJ1-4	-	TRBV7-4	-
CAWSAGNEETQYF	TGTGCCTGGAGTGCCGGGAATGAAGAGACCCAGTACTTC	TRBJ2-5	-	TRBV30	-
CASSLSRTGGNEKLFF	TGTGCCAGCTCACTATCTCGGACAGGCGGAAATGAAAAACTGTTTTTT	TRBJ1-4	TRBD1	TRBV18	many
CATSDKRPNEQFF	TGTGCCACCAGTGATAAAAGGCCCAATGAGCAGTTCTTC	TRBJ2-1	-	TRBV24-1	-
CASSLGLAFTDTQYF	TGTGCCAGCAGCTTAGGGCTAGCGTTCACAGATACGCAGTATTTT	TRBJ2-3	-	TRBV7-3	many
CASSFAGRAGELFF	TGTGCCAGCAGCTTTGCTGGGAGAGCCGGGGAGCTGTTTTTT	TRBJ2-2	-	TRBV7-9	-
CASRDGYYGYTF	TGTGCCAGCCGGGACGGGTACTATGGCTACACCTTC	TRBJ1-2	-	TRBV6-1	many
CASSLSRKPRQGEGSGANVLTF	TGTGCCAGCAGCTTGAGCAGGAAACCAAGACAGGGGGAGGGCTCTGGGGCCAACGTCCTGACTTTC	TRBJ2-6	TRBD1	TRBV7-2	many
CASSPAGQNSPLHF	TGTGCCAGCAGCCCGGCGGGGCAGAATTCACCCCTCCACTTT	TRBJ1-6	-	TRBV14	few
CASSLSGLAEAFF	TGTGCCAGCAGTTTATCTGGGTTAGCTGAAGCTTTCTTT	TRBJ1-1	-	TRBV28	few
CASSLGAAARGEQYF	TGTGCCAGCAGTTTAGGTGCGGCGGCCCGGGGCGAGCAGTACTTC	TRBJ2-7	-	TRBV28	once